Following are 23 T cell receptor beta chains from one sample sequenced in a study of cytomegalovirus exposure and HLA in healthy donors. PCR employed 60 Vbeta and 13 Jbeta primers. Profiled with immunoSEQ multiplex PCR; TCRdb holds only in-frame clones, not every one. This sample carries tens of thousands of clones, about 70% of them seen once, and the ten largest clones take approximately 7.6%. Sequencing input: PBMCs. The receptors here all came from a man between 35 and 55 years old in good health and CMV-seropositive.

This clone was observed once. The rearrangement links TRBV30 to TRBJ1-2; D is perhaps TRBD1 (5 bases). The germline gives CDR1 GTSNPN, CDR2 SVGIG (reference sequence). The CDR3 is 12 residues long. Deletions cut 0 bases from V and 4 bases from J, with 6 bases between. The CDR3 DNA is TGTGCCTGGAGTGTAAGGGGCTATGGCTACACCTTC. This encodes CAWSVRGYGYTF.

This rearrangement joins TRBV6-1 to TRBJ2-1; D gene unclear. V gave up 8 bases and J gave up 0 bases, with 8 bases separating them. The CDR3 is made up of 13 amino acids. Germline values: CDR1 MNHNS, CDR2 SASEGT. In nucleotides, the CDR3 is TGTGCCAGCCACTCTAACTCCTACAATGAGCAGTTCTTC. Translating it yields CASHSNSYNEQFF.

This chain uses TRBV6-1 with TRBJ2-7; 12 bases align to TRBD2. This CDR3 spans 16 amino acids. J gave up 1 base and V 2 bases, and 3 bases lay outside the gene matches. Per the germline V gene, CDR1 is MNHNS and CDR2 is SASEGT. The CDR3 is CASSEPGLAGSYEQYF. CDR3 nucleotide sequence: TGTGCCAGCAGTGAACCAGGACTAGCGGGATCCTACGAGCAGTACTTC.

This rearrangement joins TRBV27 to TRBJ2-1; no reliable D call. Per the germline V gene, CDR1 is MNHEY and CDR2 is SMNVEV (reference sequence). The CDR3 has 15 residues. V was clipped by 1 base and J by 5 bases, with 12 bases between them. The CDR3 nucleotides read TGTGCCAGCAGTTTATTGACTCTAGGTAACAATGAGCAGTTCTTC. Amino acid sequence: CASSLLTLGNNEQFF.

This clone was detected a few times. The chain joins TRBV9 to TRBJ2-3, with D possibly being TRBD2 (5 bases). This CDR3 comprises 14 residues. The germline V and J ends were trimmed by 1 base and 6 bases, with 12 bases remaining between them. Germline V gives CDR1 SGDLS, CDR2 YYNGEE. CDR3 nucleotide sequence: TGTGCCAGCAGCGTATCTCCAAGGGAGGATACGCAGTATTTT. Translating it yields CASSVSPREDTQYF.

J is TRBJ1-1 and V is TRBV7-3; D gene ambiguous. Germline-derived CDR1 and CDR2 are SGHTA and FQGTGA. The CDR3 is 14 residues long. With 0 bases removed from V and 0 bases from J, the gap between germline ends came to 5 bases. As DNA, the CDR3 is TGTGCCAGCAGCTTAACGGCGGTGAACACTGAAGCTTTCTTT. It yields the protein CASSLTAVNTEAFF.

This clone was seen a handful of times. Here the CDR3 reads CASSVETTGVHGYTF. The CDR3 DNA reads TGTGCCAGCAGCGTAGAAACCACAGGGGTACATGGCTACACCTTC. This chain links TRBV9 with TRBJ1-2; 7 bases match TRBD1. The V and J ends lost 0 bases and 6 bases, in that order; junction bases with no gene match: 8. CDR3 length: 15 amino acids. The germline V gene has CDR1 SGDLS and CDR2 YYNGEE.

This chain uses TRBV5-1 with TRBJ2-3; D unclear. V was trimmed by 0 bases and J by 2 bases, leaving 7 bases between them. Germline values: CDR1 SGHRS, CDR2 YFSETQ. The CDR3 runs to 14 residues. The chain's CDR3 is CASSLDPNTDTQYF. CDR3 sequence (DNA): TGCGCCAGCAGCTTGGATCCAAACACAGATACGCAGTATTTT.

J is TRBJ2-1 and V is TRBV11-2; 7 nucleotides agree with TRBD1. Germline-derived CDR1 and CDR2 are SGHAT and FQNNGV. The junction had 1 base not matched to a gene; V was cut back by 4 bases and J by 7 bases. CDR3 length: 12 residues. The CDR3 DNA is TGTGCCAGCAGCTCGACAGGGAATGAGCAGTTCTTC. Amino acid sequence: CASSSTGNEQFF. The full variable domain, with the rest looked up from reference TRBV11-2 and TRBJ2-1, is EAGVAQSPRYKIIEKRQSVAFWCNPISGHATLYWYQQILGQGPKLLIQFQNNGVVDDSQLPKDRFSAERLKGVDSTLKIQPAKLEDSAVYLCASSSTGNEQFFGPGTRLTVL.

The CDR3 nucleotides read TGTGCCAGCAAAGAGCAGGGGATTGCCGAGCAGTACTTC. Its protein product is CASKEQGIAEQYF. V is TRBV2 and J is TRBJ2-7; D is possibly TRBD1 (6 bases). V was cut by 7 bases and J by 6 bases, with 16 bases left in between. The germline gives CDR1 SNHLY, CDR2 FYNNEI. The CDR3 loop spans 13 amino acids.

V gene TRBV28 combines with J gene TRBJ1-2; D remains unclear. Germline CDR1 MDHEN, CDR2 SYDVKM. Trimming removed 5 bases from V and 1 base from J, with 8 bases in between. The CDR3 spans 13 residues. CDR3 nucleotides: TGTGCCAGCAGTCCACTAGGTAACTATGGCTACACCTTC. Translation: CASSPLGNYGYTF.

This clone was seen once. The chain couples TRBV4-1 to TRBJ1-4, with 8 bases identical to TRBD1. The V gene end was trimmed by 7 bases and the J gene end by 7 bases; junction bases not matched to a gene: 11. The CDR3 loop spans 15 amino acids. CDR1 and CDR2 (germline): MGHRA, YSYEKL. CDR3 bases: TGCGCCAGCACCCCCCAGGGGGCCGTGGGTGAAAAACTGTTTTTT. Amino acids: CASTPQGAVGEKLFF.

The CDR3 bases are TGTGCCAGCAGCTTCGGACAGGGGGCGGCTTTCTTT. Amino acid sequence: CASSFGQGAAFF. The V and J genes are TRBV7-8 and TRBJ1-1; 11 bases are a match to TRBD1. The germline V gene has CDR1 SGHVS and CDR2 FQNEAQ. The CDR3 consists of 12 residues. The V and J ends lost 3 bases and 11 bases, in that order; junction bases with no gene match: 2.

This chain uses TRBV6-6 with TRBJ1-5; tentatively, D is TRBD1 (6 bases). The germline V gene encodes CDR1 MNHNY and CDR2 SVGAGI (reference sequence). This CDR3 has 14 amino acids. With 6 bases removed from V and 1 base from J, the gap between germline ends came to 10 bases. As DNA, the CDR3 is TGTGCCAGCAGCCAGGGGTCGAGCAATCAGCCCCAGCATTTT. Residues: CASSQGSSNQPQHF.

This chain links TRBV28 with TRBJ1-4; 8 bases fit TRBD1. The CDR3 contains 14 residues. Germline lookup yields CDR1 MDHEN and CDR2 SYDVKM. Trimming removed 6 bases from V and 8 bases from J; junction bases left unmatched: 8. CDR3 sequence: CASSLGQGREKLFF. CDR3 bases: TGTGCCAGCAGCCTCGGACAGGGACGAGAAAAACTGTTTTTT. Using reference TRBV28 and TRBJ1-4 for the parts outside the CDR3, the full variable domain is DVKVTQSSRYLVKRTGEKVFLECVQDMDHENMFWYRQDPGLGLRLIYFSYDVKMKEKGDIPEGYSVSREKKERFSLILESASTNQTSMYLCASSLGQGREKLFFGSGTQLSVL.

This clone has more than one count but fewer than ten. This chain connects TRBV7-2 to TRBJ1-2, with TRBD1 as a possible D gene (5 bases). The length of the CDR3 is 17 residues. Between the trimmed V and J ends, which lost 0 bases and 8 bases, there was a span of 22 bases. Looked up from germline, CDR1 is SGHTA and CDR2 is FQGNSA. The CDR3 DNA is TGTGCCAGCAGCTTAGCAATCCTAGGGACTGAGTCTTGGGGCTACACCTTC. This translates into CASSLAILGTESWGYTF.

This clone has a handful of counts. V gene TRBV11-2 combines with J gene TRBJ2-1; 8 nucleotides align to TRBD2. The CDR3 sequence is 15 residues long. CDR1 and CDR2 (germline): SGHAT, FQNNGV. V lost 6 bases to trimming and J lost 3 bases; unmatched junction nucleotides: 7. CDR3 protein: CASRPPGTSYNEQFF. The CDR3 DNA follows: TGTGCCAGCAGACCGCCAGGGACTAGCTACAATGAGCAGTTCTTC.

The chain couples TRBV7-2 to TRBJ2-7, with D possibly matching TRBD1 (5 bases). Trimming left V 5 bases short and J 3 bases short, with 8 bases between. Germline V gene data show CDR1 as SGHTA and CDR2 as FQGNSA. This CDR3 has 12 amino acids. CDR3 DNA sequence: TGTGCCAGCAGCCCGACAGACTACGAGCAGTACTTC. Translating gives CASSPTDYEQYF.

The chain couples TRBV2 to TRBJ2-7; 8 bases map to TRBD1. The J segment lost 6 bases and the V segment lost 4 bases, leaving 11 bases of the junction unmatched. CDR1 and CDR2 (germline): SNHLY, FYNNEI. The CDR3 length is 15 residues. CDR3 loop: CASSGDFQGAGEQYF. The CDR3 DNA reads as TGTGCCAGCAGTGGCGATTTTCAGGGGGCTGGCGAGCAGTACTTC.

CDR3 bases: TGTGCCAGCATGACAGGGGGCGCGGAGACCCAGTACTTC. The encoded protein is CASMTGGAETQYF. The chain combines TRBV25-1 with TRBJ2-5; 10 nucleotides agree with TRBD1. The germline V gene encodes CDR1 MGHDK and CDR2 SYGVNS. Losses at the gene ends were 7 bases for V and 5 bases for J; bases not matched to a gene: 4. CDR3 length: 13 residues.

The gene calls are TRBV10-2 and TRBJ2-5, with D unclear. The CDR3 totals 11 residues. Trimming cost V 7 bases and J 4 bases, with 7 bases left between them. Germline CDR1 WSHSY, CDR2 SAAADI. The CDR3 spells CASTQRETQYF. The CDR3 bases are TGCGCCAGCACCCAGCGAGAGACCCAGTACTTC.

CDR3 bases: TGTGCCAGCAGTTCGAGCAGTTCTAGCGGGACCCAGTACTTC. This codes for CASSSSSSSGTQYF. The rearrangement uses TRBV6-6 and TRBJ2-5; the match to TRBD2 covers 7 bases. The germline CDR1 and CDR2 sequences are MNHNY and SVGAGI (reference sequence). V shed 4 bases and J 7 bases; nucleotides not matched to a gene: 9. The CDR3 consists of 14 residues.

This chain connects TRBV6-5 to TRBJ2-3; TRBD1 matches at 9 bases. The CDR3 contains 14 residues. Trimming took 4 bases from V and 5 from J; bases not matched to a gene: 4. Germline CDR1 and CDR2: MNHEY and SVGAGI. CDR3 nucleotide sequence: TGTGCCAGCAGTTCACAGGGGGCGAGAGATACGCAGTATTTT. Translated: CASSSQGARDTQYF.